There are a few counts of the clone carrying this T cell receptor beta chain. Its antigen is currently unknown. This entry belongs to a study of T-cell memory formation after mild COVID-19. Study at large: Clustering of TCRs was largely donor specific.

V was cut by 4 bases and J by 0 bases, with 13 bases left in between. In germline, CDR1 is MGHRA, CDR2 YSYEKL. This CDR3 has 16 residues. TCR alpha and TCR beta cDNA libraries carrying sample barcodes and UMIs came from 5'RACE with constant-segment primers. One entry per CDR3 protein results from TCRdb running MiXCR on the 5' RACE reads. The sample consists of about 340,000 distinct CDR3 sequences, about 15% of them appearing once. Study-wide results and caveats: Memory sampled before infection contained some responding clones, suggesting cross-reactive memory joined. The second-wave clones peaking on day 37 were not confirmed as SARS-CoV-2-specific.

Sequenced: PBMCs or a T cell subset sorted from them (not recorded which). The origin of this receptor is a man aged 18 to 30 who had mild COVID-19 (a few samples of this study predate the infection). Cell type and time point are not known. The chain recombines TRBV4-1 with TRBJ1-5; no definite D call. The CDR3 sequence: CASSPGVRHSNQPQHF. The CDR3 DNA reads as TGCGCCAGCAGCCCCGGTGTAAGGCATAGCAATCAGCCCCAGCATTTT.